This TCR beta chain emerged from a study of OX40 agonist ivuxolimab in advanced cancers. V lost 3 bases, J lost 4 bases, and 12 bases lay in between. The CDR3 runs 14 residues. The germline gives CDR1 KGHSH, CDR2 LQKENI. Assay: immunoSEQ multiplex PCR; the TCRdb copy retains only in-frame clones and omits some. The sample shows about 61,000 clones, about 90% of them seen only once. Material: CD4+ or CD8+ T cells sorted from blood, obtained in a trial of the OX40 agonist ivuxolimab. The receptor comes from an adult with an advanced solid tumor such as melanoma, head and neck, liver or kidney cancer. The chain combines TRBV18 with TRBJ1-1; D is unclear. The CDR3 spells CASSPESRSTEAFF. The CDR3 DNA reads TGTGCCAGCTCACCCGAATCCCGGAGCACTGAAGCTTTCTTT. Based on the CDR3 plus reference TRBV18 and TRBJ1-1, the full variable domain is NAGVMQNPRHLVRRRGQEARLRCSPMKGHSHVYWYRQLPEEGLKFMVYLQKENIIDESGMPKERFSAEFPKEGPSILRIQQVVRGDSAAYFCASSPESRSTEAFFGQGTRLTVV.